One sample yielded the 32 T cell receptor beta chains listed below, sequenced in a study of TIL therapy for anti-PD-1-resistant metastatic lung cancer. Sequencing used immunoSEQ v3. This table comes from immunoSEQ multiplex PCR, and its TCRdb copy is limited to in-frame clones, with some not included. The repertoire consists of about 59,000 clones, with around 79% occurring once and the leading ten covering about 2%. Specified time point: pre-treatment sample, taken before nivolumab and TIL therapy. The sample here was blood, taken at baseline. The receptors here all came from a person between 30 and 79 years old with non-small cell lung cancer.

The chain couples TRBV7-9 to TRBJ2-5; 11 bases are shared with TRBD2. V shed 4 bases, J shed 4 bases, and the junction held 8 bases outside the gene matches. The CDR3 runs 16 residues. CDR1 is SEHNR and CDR2 is FQNEAQ in the germline V gene (reference sequence). CDR3 amino acids: CASSSGLAAKGETQYF. CDR3 bases: TGTGCCAGCAGCTCGGGACTAGCGGCAAAGGGAGAGACCCAGTACTTC.

CDR3 in DNA: TGTGCTAGTGGTCGGTTTATAATAGCGGGGGGGCCAGATACGCAGTATTTT. Translated, it gives CASGRFIIAGGPDTQYF. The genes are TRBV12-5 and TRBJ2-3, with 11 bases aligning to TRBD2. This CDR3 spans 17 amino acids. The germline gives CDR1 LGHNT, CDR2 FRNRAP. J was trimmed by 4 bases and V by 5 bases; bases with no gene match: 11.

CDR3 region: CASSSGTGVSYGYTF. In DNA form, the CDR3 reads TGTGCCAGTAGTTCCGGGACAGGGGTTTCCTATGGCTACACCTTC. V and J are TRBV19 and TRBJ1-2, with 10 bases aligning to TRBD1. The CDR3 covers 15 residues. V lost 5 bases to trimming and J lost 4 bases; unmatched junction nucleotides: 7. The germline CDR1 and CDR2 sequences are LNHDA and SQIVND (reference sequence).

The chain employs TRBV27 and TRBJ2-7; TRBD2 might be the D (6 bases). CDR1 and CDR2 (germline): MNHEY, SMNVEV (reference sequence). The CDR3 has 16 residues. Trimming shortened V by 2 bases and J by 2 bases, and 16 bases separated the two germline ends. CDR3 DNA: TGTGCCAGCAGTTTAGGGGCGGGACCCGTTCCCTACGAGCAGTACTTC. Amino acid sequence: CASSLGAGPVPYEQYF.

The CDR3 sequence: CASSLGGNTIYF. CDR3 nucleotides: TGTGCCAGCAGCTTAGGGGGAAACACCATATATTTT. The genes are TRBV7-2 and TRBJ1-3; no definite D call. This CDR3 spans 12 amino acids. Trimming removed 1 base at V and 4 bases at J, with 2 bases between. CDR1 and CDR2 (germline): SGHTA, FQGNSA.

This clone came up once. The DNA of the CDR3 is TGTGCCAGCAGCAAACCGGGACAGTCTCTGAACATTCAGTACTTC. This translates into CASSKPGQSLNIQYF. V usage is TRBV21-1 and J usage is TRBJ2-4; the D segment call TRBD1 is taken from the table without a DNA check. TRBV21-1 is termed a pseudogene. This CDR3 spans 15 amino acids.

This chain connects TRBV19 to TRBJ1-4; D not certain. V dropped 7 bases and J dropped 8 bases, with 14 bases sitting between them. The CDR3 length is 13 residues. Germline V gene sequence: CDR1 LNHDA, CDR2 SQIVND (reference sequence). The CDR3 is CASTTGIREKLFF. CDR3 bases: TGTGCCAGTACGACGGGGATACGGGAAAAACTGTTTTTT.

The CDR3 loop is CASRSGGRTDTQYF. CDR3 in DNA: TGTGCCAGCAGGTCCGGGGGAAGGACAGATACGCAGTATTTT. The chain uses TRBV9 and TRBJ2-3, with D possibly matching TRBD2 (6 bases). V was clipped by 5 bases and J by 3 bases, with 13 bases between them. Germline V CDR1 and CDR2: SGDLS, YYNGEE. The CDR3 length is 14 residues.

The chain uses TRBV7-2 and TRBJ1-4; 7 nucleotides match TRBD1. CDR1 and CDR2 from the germline V gene are SGHTA and FQGNSA. With 5 bases clipped from V and 5 bases from J, the junction kept 14 bases outside the gene matches. The CDR3 sequence is 17 residues long. Here the CDR3 reads CASSLGSRGGQNEKLFF. DNA of the CDR3: TGTGCCAGCAGCCTCGGCTCCAGGGGGGGACAGAATGAAAAACTGTTTTTT.

The chain combines TRBV19 with TRBJ2-1, with D possibly called TRBD1 or TRBD2 (5 bases each). The CDR3 sequence is 12 residues long. V dropped 6 bases and J dropped 7 bases, with 10 bases sitting between them. The V gene's germline CDR1 is LNHDA and CDR2 SQIVND (reference sequence). The CDR3 loop is CASSLWGNEQFF. The CDR3 bases are TGTGCCAGTAGCCTGTGGGGGAATGAGCAGTTCTTC. The variable domain in full, completed from reference TRBV19 and TRBJ2-1, reads DGGITQSPKYLFRKEGQNVTLSCEQNLNHDAMYWYRQDPGQGLRLIYYSQIVNDFQKGDIAEGYSVSREKKESFPLTVTSAQKNPTAFYLCASSLWGNEQFFGPGTRLTVL.

This clone was counted only a few times. The chain uses TRBV14 and TRBJ2-7; 8 nucleotides align to TRBD2. V lost 0 bases, J lost 3 bases, and 13 bases stayed unmatched. The germline CDR1 and CDR2 sequences are SGHDN and FVKESK. The CDR3 contains 18 residues. This chain's CDR3 is CASSQERDWREDHYEQYF. In DNA, the CDR3 is TGTGCCAGCAGCCAAGAAAGGGATTGGCGGGAGGATCACTACGAGCAGTACTTC.

This clone occurred once. This rearrangement joins TRBV5-1 to TRBJ2-5; D may correspond to TRBD1 or TRBD2 (5 bases each). The CDR3 is made up of 14 amino acids. The V end lost 3 bases, the J end lost 5 bases, and 14 bases lay between the germline ends. Germline V gives CDR1 SGHRS, CDR2 YFSETQ. The CDR3 bases are TGCGCCAGCAGCTGGCACGGGGCGCGGGAGACCCAGTACTTC. As protein: CASSWHGARETQYF.

This clone was seen a few times. The V and J genes are TRBV29-1 and TRBJ2-2, with no clear D. V lost 5 bases and J lost 6, with 16 bases in between. Germline CDR1 is SQVTM and CDR2 is ANQGSEA. This CDR3 comprises 14 residues. This CDR3 reads CSVRWAGRPGELFF. For the CDR3, the DNA is TGCAGCGTTCGCTGGGCAGGAAGACCCGGGGAGCTGTTTTTT.

The genes are TRBV28 and TRBJ1-4; 8 bases agree with TRBD1. Germline V gene data show CDR1 as MDHEN and CDR2 as SYDVKM. This CDR3 is built from 15 residues. Trimming cost V 4 bases and J 11 bases; bases outside gene matches: 12. The CDR3 nucleotides read TGTGCCAGCAGTTCACAGGGGGTGATAACGAACAAACTGTTTTTT. Protein product: CASSSQGVITNKLFF.

The rearrangement uses TRBV6-5 and TRBJ1-4; the D is unclear. V was cut by 2 bases and J by 6 bases, with 10 bases left in between. The CDR3 consists of 14 residues. From germline, CDR1 is MNHEY and CDR2 SVGAGI. The CDR3: CASSYGTEYEKLFF. The CDR3 nucleotides read TGTGCCAGCAGTTACGGTACCGAGTATGAAAAACTGTTTTTT.

The chain recombines TRBV7-9 with TRBJ2-7, with a weak D call TRBD1 (6 bases). Germline V gene data show CDR1 as SEHNR and CDR2 as FQNEAQ (reference sequence). Trimming cost V 4 bases and J 3 bases, with 16 bases left between them. The CDR3 totals 15 residues. The CDR3 sequence: CASSSSRGFVYEQYF. CDR3 DNA sequence: TGTGCCAGCAGCTCGTCCAGGGGTTTCGTCTACGAGCAGTACTTC.

The genes are TRBV12-5 and TRBJ2-3; 8 bases are shared with TRBD2. Germline V gene sequence: CDR1 LGHNT, CDR2 FRNRAP. Trimming cost V 6 bases and J 2 bases; bases outside gene matches: 10. This CDR3 contains 16 residues. The CDR3 DNA sequence: TGTGCTAGTGGATCTCCGGGGGGGCTTGACACAGATACGCAGTATTTT. This sequence encodes CASGSPGGLDTDTQYF.

This clone was seen only a few times. The rearrangement links TRBV7-9 to TRBJ2-1; 9 bases line up with TRBD2. Looked up from germline, CDR1 is SEHNR and CDR2 is FQNEAQ (reference sequence). The CDR3 has 15 amino acids. The V gene end was trimmed by 0 bases and the J gene end by 7 bases; junction bases not matched to a gene: 4. CDR3 sequence: CASSLASGRKNEQFF. The CDR3 nucleotides read TGTGCCAGCAGCTTAGCTAGCGGGAGAAAGAATGAGCAGTTCTTC. The full variable domain, rest sourced from reference TRBV7-9 and TRBJ2-1, is DTGVSQNPRHKITKRGQNVTFRCDPISEHNRLYWYRQTLGQGPEFLTYFQNEAQLEKSRLLSDRFSAERPKGSFSTLEIQRTEQGDSAMYLCASSLASGRKNEQFFGPGTRLTVL.

The chain joins TRBV6-1 to TRBJ2-5; 7 nucleotides align to TRBD1. V dropped 6 bases and J dropped 5; count of bases not matched to a gene: 12. Germline CDR1 MNHNS, CDR2 SASEGT. This CDR3 has 15 residues. CDR3: CASRTDRAELETQYF. CDR3 nucleotide sequence: TGTGCCAGCAGGACCGACAGGGCAGAATTGGAGACCCAGTACTTC.

The J gene is TRBJ1-5, the V gene TRBV7-8; D gene ambiguous. Germline assignment: CDR1 SGHVS and CDR2 FQNEAQ. The CDR3 loop spans 12 amino acids. The germline V and J ends were trimmed by 4 bases and 7 bases, with 8 bases remaining between them. CDR3 nucleotide sequence: TGTGCCAGCAGCTCCACCCTCCAGCCCCAGCATTTT. Translated, it gives CASSSTLQPQHF.

This clone appeared many times. The genes are TRBV6-4 and TRBJ2-3, with 12 bases fitting TRBD2. V dropped 5 bases and J dropped 3; count of bases not matched to a gene: 6. The V gene's germline CDR1 is MRHNA and CDR2 SNTAGT. This CDR3 region has 16 residues. The CDR3 DNA follows: TGTGCCAGCAGTCGACTAGCGGGAGAAGTAACAGATACGCAGTATTTT. It specifies CASSRLAGEVTDTQYF.

The genes are TRBV27 and TRBJ1-6; TRBD1 agrees at 8 bases. The ends lost 3 bases at V and 12 bases at J; junction bases unmatched: 13. CDR1 and CDR2 (germline): MNHEY, SMNVEV (reference sequence). The CDR3 loop spans 16 amino acids. DNA of the CDR3: TGTGCCAGCAGTTTGCATGGACAGGGTGTTTTATTACCCCTCCACTTT. Translated, it gives CASSLHGQGVLLPLHF.

The genes are TRBV5-1 and TRBJ2-7; 8 nucleotides align to TRBD1. V was clipped by 3 bases and J by 6 bases; unmatched bases: 8. This CDR3 has 14 residues. The germline V gene encodes CDR1 SGHRS and CDR2 YFSETQ. The CDR3 nucleotides read TGCGCCAGCAGCTCCCGGACAGGGAGATCCGAGCAGTACTTC. Residues: CASSSRTGRSEQYF.

CDR3 sequence: CASSLVAGVADTQYF. The CDR3 DNA sequence: TGTGCCAGCAGCTTAGTTGCGGGGGTCGCAGATACGCAGTATTTT. This rearrangement joins TRBV7-2 to TRBJ2-3; 7 nucleotides match TRBD2. Germline-derived CDR1 and CDR2 are SGHTA and FQGNSA. This CDR3 is 15 amino acids long. Germline trimming cut 1 base from V and 4 bases from J; bases unmatched to any gene: 5.

V and J are TRBV19 and TRBJ1-5; 10 bases line up with TRBD1. V shed 6 bases, J shed 4 bases, and the junction held 3 bases outside the gene matches. CDR3 size: 14 residues. Germline-derived CDR1 and CDR2 are LNHDA and SQIVND (reference sequence). The CDR3 loop is CASSLDRGNQPQHF. CDR3 nucleotide sequence: TGTGCCAGTAGCCTGGACAGGGGGAATCAGCCCCAGCATTTT.

The gene calls are TRBV11-3 and TRBJ1-1; 12 bases map to TRBD1. Losses at the gene ends were 4 bases for V and 4 bases for J; bases not matched to a gene: 13. Germline CDR1 is SGHNT and CDR2 is YENEEA. The CDR3 is 18 residues long. The CDR3 loop is CASSSYSRGQGAPTEAFF. The CDR3 bases are TGTGCCAGCAGCTCCTACTCCAGGGGACAGGGGGCTCCCACTGAAGCTTTCTTT.

The chain links TRBV6-5 to TRBJ2-5; 13 bases line up with TRBD2. The J segment lost 1 base and the V segment lost 4 bases, leaving 3 bases of the junction unmatched. Per germline, CDR1 MNHEY and CDR2 SVGAGI. The CDR3 consists of 16 residues. In DNA, the CDR3 is TGTGCCAGCAGTTCCCGGACTAGCGGGGGCCAAGAGACCCAGTACTTC. This translates into CASSSRTSGGQETQYF.

This clone was seen more than once but under ten times. The chain uses TRBV23-1 and TRBJ1-5; no firm D call. TRBV23-1 is sorted into the ORF group, with uncertain function. There are 16 residues in the CDR3. Trimming cost V 5 bases and J 3 bases, with 17 bases left between them. The CDR3 region is CASSIGITSPNQPQHF. CDR3 nucleotide sequence: TGCGCCAGCAGTATAGGGATAACCTCCCCCAATCAGCCCCAGCATTTT.

This clone was detected only a few times. The chain couples TRBV10-2 to TRBJ2-1; TRBD2 agrees at 10 bases. Germline V CDR1 and CDR2: WSHSY, SAAADI. V dropped 7 bases and J dropped 9; count of bases not matched to a gene: 3. The CDR3 extends over 12 amino acids. The CDR3, as DNA: TGCGCCAGCAAACTAGCGGGGATTGAGCAGTTCTTC. As protein: CASKLAGIEQFF.

Only a few counts were recorded for this clone. The CDR3 region has the DNA TGCGCCAGCAGCTTGGGGACTACTCCTAACTACGAGCAGTACTTC. It specifies CASSLGTTPNYEQYF. The V call is TRBV5-1, the J call TRBJ2-7; TRBD2 is a possible D gene (6 bases). Trimming shortened V by 0 bases and J by 3 bases, and 13 bases separated the two germline ends. The CDR3 has 15 amino acids. Germline CDR1 and CDR2: SGHRS and YFSETQ.

This chain connects TRBV7-2 to TRBJ2-5; D may be TRBD1 (7 bases). The V gene lost 2 bases and the J gene lost 4 bases, with 20 bases spanning the gap. The CDR3 spans 17 residues. Germline V gene data show CDR1 as SGHTA and CDR2 as FQGNSA. As DNA, the CDR3 is TGTGCCAGCAGCTTATCGTTCCGGAGGGGGCTTGTAGAGACCCAGTACTTC. Protein product: CASSLSFRRGLVETQYF. Together with reference TRBV7-2 and TRBJ2-5, the CDR3 gives the full variable domain: GAGVSQSPSNKVTEKGKDVELRCDPISGHTALYWYRQSLGQGLEFLIYFQGNSAPDKSGLPSDRFSAERTGGSVSTLTIQRTQQEDSAVYLCASSLSFRRGLVETQYFGPGTRLLVL.

The chain joins TRBV9 to TRBJ1-6; D possibly corresponds to TRBD1 (5 bases). Trimming stripped 2 bases from V and 9 bases from J, with 15 bases between. The CDR3 sequence is 15 residues long. CDR1 is SGDLS, CDR2 YYNGEE, per germline. CDR3 sequence: CASSVDVGASSPLHF. DNA for the CDR3: TGTGCCAGCAGCGTTGACGTCGGGGCGAGTTCACCCCTCCACTTT.